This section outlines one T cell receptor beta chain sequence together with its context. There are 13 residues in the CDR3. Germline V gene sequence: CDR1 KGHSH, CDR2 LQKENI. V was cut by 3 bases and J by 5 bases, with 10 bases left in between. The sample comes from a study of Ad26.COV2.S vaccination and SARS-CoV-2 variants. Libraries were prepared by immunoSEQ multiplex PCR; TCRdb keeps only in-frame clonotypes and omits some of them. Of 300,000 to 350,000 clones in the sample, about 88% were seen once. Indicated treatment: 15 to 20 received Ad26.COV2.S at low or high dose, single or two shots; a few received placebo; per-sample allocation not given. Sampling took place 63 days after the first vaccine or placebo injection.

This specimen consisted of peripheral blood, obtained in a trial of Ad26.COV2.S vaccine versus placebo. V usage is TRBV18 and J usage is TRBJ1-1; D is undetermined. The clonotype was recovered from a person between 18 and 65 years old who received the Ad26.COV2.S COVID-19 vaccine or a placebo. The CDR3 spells CASSPSVKTEAFF. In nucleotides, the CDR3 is TGTGCCAGCTCACCGTCCGTTAAGACTGAAGCTTTCTTT.